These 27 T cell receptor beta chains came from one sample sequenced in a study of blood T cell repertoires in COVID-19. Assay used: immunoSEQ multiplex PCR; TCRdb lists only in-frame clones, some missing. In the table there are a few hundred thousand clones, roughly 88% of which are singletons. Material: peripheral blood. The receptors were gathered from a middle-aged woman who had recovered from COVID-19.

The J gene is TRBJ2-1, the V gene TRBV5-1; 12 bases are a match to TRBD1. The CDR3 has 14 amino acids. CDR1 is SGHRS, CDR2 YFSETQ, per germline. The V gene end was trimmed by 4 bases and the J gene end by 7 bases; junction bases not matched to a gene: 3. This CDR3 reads CASSPGQGANEQFF. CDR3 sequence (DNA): TGCGCCAGCAGCCCGGGACAGGGGGCGAATGAGCAGTTCTTC.

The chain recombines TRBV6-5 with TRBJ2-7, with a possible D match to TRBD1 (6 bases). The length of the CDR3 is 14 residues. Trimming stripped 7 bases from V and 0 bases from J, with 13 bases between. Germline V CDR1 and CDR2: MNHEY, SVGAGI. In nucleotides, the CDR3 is TGTGCCAGCAATCGAGCAGGGGACTCCTACGAGCAGTACTTC. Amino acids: CASNRAGDSYEQYF.

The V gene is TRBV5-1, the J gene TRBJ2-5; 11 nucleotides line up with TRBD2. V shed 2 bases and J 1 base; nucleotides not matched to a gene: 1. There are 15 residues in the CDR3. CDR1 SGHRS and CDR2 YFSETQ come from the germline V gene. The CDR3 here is CASSLGLAGQETQYF. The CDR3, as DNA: TGCGCCAGCAGCTTAGGACTAGCGGGCCAAGAGACCCAGTACTTC.

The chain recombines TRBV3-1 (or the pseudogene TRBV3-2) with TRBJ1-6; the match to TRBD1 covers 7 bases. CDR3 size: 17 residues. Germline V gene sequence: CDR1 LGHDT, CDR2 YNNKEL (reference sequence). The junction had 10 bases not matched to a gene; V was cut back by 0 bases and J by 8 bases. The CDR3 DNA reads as TGTGCCAGCAGCCAAGATCCGGTTTGGACAGGACATTCACCCCTCCACTTT. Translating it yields CASSQDPVWTGHSPLHF.

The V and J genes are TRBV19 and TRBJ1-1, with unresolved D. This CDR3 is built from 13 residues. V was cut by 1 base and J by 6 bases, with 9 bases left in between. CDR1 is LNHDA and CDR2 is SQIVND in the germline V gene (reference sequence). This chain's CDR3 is CASSIGPEAEAFF. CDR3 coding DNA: TGTGCCAGTAGTATAGGCCCTGAGGCTGAAGCTTTCTTT.

The CDR3 is CASSNGGGSYNEQFF. Here the CDR3 DNA reads TGTGCCAGCAGCAACGGGGGGGGATCCTACAATGAGCAGTTCTTC. The V call is TRBV7-6, the J call TRBJ2-1; 8 bases map to TRBD2. J was trimmed by 1 base and V by 5 bases; bases with no gene match: 4. CDR1 and CDR2 (germline): SGHVS, FNYEAQ. The CDR3 runs 15 residues.

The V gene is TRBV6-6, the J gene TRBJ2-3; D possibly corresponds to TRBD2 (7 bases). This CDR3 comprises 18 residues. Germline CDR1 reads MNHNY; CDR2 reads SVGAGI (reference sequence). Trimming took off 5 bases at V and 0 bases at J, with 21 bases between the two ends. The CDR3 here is CASSRKFAGATSTDTQYF. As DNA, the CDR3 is TGTGCCAGCAGTCGAAAATTTGCGGGGGCCACTAGCACAGATACGCAGTATTTT.

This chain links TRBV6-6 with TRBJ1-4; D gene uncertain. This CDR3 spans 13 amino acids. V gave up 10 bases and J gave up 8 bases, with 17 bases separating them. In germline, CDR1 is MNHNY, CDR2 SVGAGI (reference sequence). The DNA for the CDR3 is TGTGCCACTTCGGTACAAGTCAGGGAAAAACTGTTTTTT. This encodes CATSVQVREKLFF.

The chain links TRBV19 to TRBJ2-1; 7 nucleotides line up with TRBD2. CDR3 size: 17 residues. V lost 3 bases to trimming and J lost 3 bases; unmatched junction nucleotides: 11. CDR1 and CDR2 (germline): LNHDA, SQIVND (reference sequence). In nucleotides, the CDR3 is TGTGCCAGTAGTATGGACCTGACTAGCCACTTCTACAATGAGCAGTTCTTC. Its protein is CASSMDLTSHFYNEQFF.

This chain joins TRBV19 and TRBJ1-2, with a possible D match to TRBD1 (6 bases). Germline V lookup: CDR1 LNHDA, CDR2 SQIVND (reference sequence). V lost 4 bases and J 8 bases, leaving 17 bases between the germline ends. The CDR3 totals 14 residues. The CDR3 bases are TGTGCCAGTAGTACTCCGGGGGGCACGAGAGGCTACACCTTC. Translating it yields CASSTPGGTRGYTF.

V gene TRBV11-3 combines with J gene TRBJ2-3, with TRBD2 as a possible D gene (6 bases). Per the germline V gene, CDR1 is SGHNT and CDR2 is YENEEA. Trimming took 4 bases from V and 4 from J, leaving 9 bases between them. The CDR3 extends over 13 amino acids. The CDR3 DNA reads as TGTGCCAGCAGCTGGGACTCCTCAGATACGCAGTATTTT. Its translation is CASSWDSSDTQYF.

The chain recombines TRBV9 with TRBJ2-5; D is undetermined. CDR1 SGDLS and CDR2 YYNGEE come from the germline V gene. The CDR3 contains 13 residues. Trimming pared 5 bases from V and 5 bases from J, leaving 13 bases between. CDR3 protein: CASSASPSETQYF. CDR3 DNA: TGTGCCAGCAGTGCGTCCCCGTCGGAGACCCAGTACTTC.

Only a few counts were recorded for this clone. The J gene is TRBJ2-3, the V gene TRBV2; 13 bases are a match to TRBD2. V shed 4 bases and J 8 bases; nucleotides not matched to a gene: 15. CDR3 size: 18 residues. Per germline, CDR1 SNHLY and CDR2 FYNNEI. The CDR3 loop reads CASSGAPSPGLAGPTQYF. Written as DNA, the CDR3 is TGTGCCAGCAGTGGAGCCCCGTCTCCGGGACTAGCGGGGCCTACGCAGTATTTT.

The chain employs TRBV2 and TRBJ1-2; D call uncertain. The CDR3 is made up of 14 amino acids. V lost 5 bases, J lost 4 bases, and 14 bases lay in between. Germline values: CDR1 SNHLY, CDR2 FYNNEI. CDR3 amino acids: CASSTDSPSYGYTF. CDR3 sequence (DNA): TGTGCCAGCAGTACGGACTCGCCTTCCTATGGCTACACCTTC.

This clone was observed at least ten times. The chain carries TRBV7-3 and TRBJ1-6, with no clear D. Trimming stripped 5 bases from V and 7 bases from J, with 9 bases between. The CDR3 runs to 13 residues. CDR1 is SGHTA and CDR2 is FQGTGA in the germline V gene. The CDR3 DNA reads TGTGCCAGCAGCCCAGACTACAATTCACCCCTCCACTTT. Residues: CASSPDYNSPLHF.

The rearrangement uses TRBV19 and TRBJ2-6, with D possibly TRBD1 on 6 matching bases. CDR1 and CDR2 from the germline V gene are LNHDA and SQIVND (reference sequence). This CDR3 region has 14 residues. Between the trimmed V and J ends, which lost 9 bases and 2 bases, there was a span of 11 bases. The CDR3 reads CASHTGTGANVLTF. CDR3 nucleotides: TGTGCCAGCCATACAGGGACTGGGGCCAACGTCCTGACTTTC. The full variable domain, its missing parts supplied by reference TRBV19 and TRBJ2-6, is DGGITQSPKYLFRKEGQNVTLSCEQNLNHDAMYWYRQDPGQGLRLIYYSQIVNDFQKGDIAEGYSVSREKKESFPLTVTSAQKNPTAFYLCASHTGTGANVLTFGAGSRLTVL.

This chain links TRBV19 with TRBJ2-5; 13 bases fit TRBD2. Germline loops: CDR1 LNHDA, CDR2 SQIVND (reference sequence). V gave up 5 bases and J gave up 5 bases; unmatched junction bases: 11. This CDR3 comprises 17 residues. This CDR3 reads CASSSGLAGTNFETQYF. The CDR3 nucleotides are TGTGCCAGTAGTTCGGGACTAGCGGGGACCAACTTCGAGACCCAGTACTTC.

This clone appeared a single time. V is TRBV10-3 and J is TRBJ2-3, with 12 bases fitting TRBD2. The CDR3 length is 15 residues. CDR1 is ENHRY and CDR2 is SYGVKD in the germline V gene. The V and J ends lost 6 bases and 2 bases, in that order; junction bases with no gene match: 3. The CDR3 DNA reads TGTGCCATCAGCCCTAGCGGGGGGGCCACAGATACGCAGTATTTT. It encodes CAISPSGGATDTQYF.

CDR3 region: CASSSSYMNTEAFF. Written as DNA, the CDR3 is TGTGCCAGCAGTTCCTCTTACATGAACACTGAAGCTTTCTTT. The gene calls are TRBV6-5 and TRBJ1-1; the D is unclear. V was clipped by 4 bases and J by 0 bases, with 9 bases between them. The CDR3 length is 14 residues. The germline V gene encodes CDR1 MNHEY and CDR2 SVGAGI.

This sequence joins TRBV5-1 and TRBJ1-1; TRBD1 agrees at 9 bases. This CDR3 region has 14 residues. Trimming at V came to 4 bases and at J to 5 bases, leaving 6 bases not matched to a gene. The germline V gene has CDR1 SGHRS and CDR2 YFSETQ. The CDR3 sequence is CASSQDRGITEAFF. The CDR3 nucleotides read TGCGCCAGCAGCCAAGACAGGGGGATAACTGAAGCTTTCTTT.

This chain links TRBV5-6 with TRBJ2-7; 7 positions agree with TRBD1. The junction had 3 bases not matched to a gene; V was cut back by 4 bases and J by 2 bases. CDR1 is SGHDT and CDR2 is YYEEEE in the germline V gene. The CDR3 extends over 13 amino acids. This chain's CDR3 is CASSMTGTYEQYF. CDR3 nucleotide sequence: TGTGCCAGCAGCATGACAGGGACCTACGAGCAGTACTTC.

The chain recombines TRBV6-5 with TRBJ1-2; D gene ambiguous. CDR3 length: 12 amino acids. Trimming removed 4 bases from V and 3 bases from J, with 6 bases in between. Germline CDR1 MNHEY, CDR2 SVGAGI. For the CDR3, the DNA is TGTGCCAGCAGTTCCCAGGACTATGGCTACACCTTC. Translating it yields CASSSQDYGYTF.

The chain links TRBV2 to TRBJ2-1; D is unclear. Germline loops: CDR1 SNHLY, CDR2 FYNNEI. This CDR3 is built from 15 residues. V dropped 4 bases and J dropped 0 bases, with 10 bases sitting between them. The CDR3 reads CASSVMQASYNEQFF. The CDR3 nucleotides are TGTGCCAGCAGTGTTATGCAGGCCTCCTACAATGAGCAGTTCTTC.

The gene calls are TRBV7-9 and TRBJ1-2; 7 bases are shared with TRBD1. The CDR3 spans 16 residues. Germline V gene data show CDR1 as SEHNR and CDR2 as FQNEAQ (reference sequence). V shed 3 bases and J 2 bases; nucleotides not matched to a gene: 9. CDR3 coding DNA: TGTGCCAGCAGCTTCACAGGGGAGACCCTAAACTATGGCTACACCTTC. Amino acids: CASSFTGETLNYGYTF.

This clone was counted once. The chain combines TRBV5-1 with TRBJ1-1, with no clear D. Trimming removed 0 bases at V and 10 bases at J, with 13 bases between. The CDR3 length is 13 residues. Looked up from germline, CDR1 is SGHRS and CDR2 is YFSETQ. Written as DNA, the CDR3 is TGCGCCAGCAGCTTGGGCGGACGGGAGTCAGCTTTCTTT. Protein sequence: CASSLGGRESAFF.

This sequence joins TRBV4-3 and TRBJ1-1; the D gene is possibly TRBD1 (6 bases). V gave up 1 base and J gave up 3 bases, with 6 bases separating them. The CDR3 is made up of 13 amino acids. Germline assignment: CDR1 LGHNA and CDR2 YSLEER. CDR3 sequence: CASSQAGDTEAFF. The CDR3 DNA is TGCGCCAGCAGCCAAGCAGGGGACACTGAAGCTTTCTTT.

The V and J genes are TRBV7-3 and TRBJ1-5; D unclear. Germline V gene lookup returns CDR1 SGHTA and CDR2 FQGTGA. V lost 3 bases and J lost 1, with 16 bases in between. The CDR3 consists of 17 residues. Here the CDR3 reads CASSFNSCLWSNQPQHF. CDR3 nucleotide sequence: TGTGCCAGCAGCTTTAACAGCTGTCTGTGGAGCAATCAGCCCCAGCATTTT.